This T cell receptor (beta chain) was identified in a study of blood T cell repertoires in COVID-19 (TCRdb year 2020). Some background on the complete study: Samples from collaborators originated in the United States, Italy and Spain and spanned both the acute and convalescent phases of COVID-19. The prospective study material was composed of cDNA or gDNA derived from T cells, B-cell-depleted T cells, or PBMCs. The dataset comprised deeply sampled blood TCRbeta repertoires from subjects exposed to, actively infected with, or recovered from COVID-19. A freely available public database, intended as a resource for researchers studying the immune response to SARS-CoV-2, is where the repertoires were released. The samples were drawn from the first 160 participants of the ongoing ImmuneRACE study and from some 1,300 subjects provided by 6 global collaborators. Nearly every sample came with metadata listing a de-identified subject ID, COVID-19 status, age in years and sex. Where available, HLA class I and class II types were obtained from metadata supplied by the sample provider rather than from assay-based typing. Points the paper makes about the study in general: The amount of clinical and demographic metadata varied by source and participant and was provided uncurated.

Note on this clone: Its antigen specificity is not known. Within one base of it there is no much larger clone, and no base qualities were kept.

Participants in the prospective study were aged roughly 18 to 100 years, lived in 20 to 25 United States geographic areas, and enrolled through a virtual design. Cohort assignment in the prospective study relied on participant-reported clinical history from a screening survey and a study questionnaire. Recovered participants in ImmuneRACE Cohort 3 were defined as having two consecutive negative NP/OP PCR tests, clearance from a healthcare professional, or resolution of symptoms. Mobile phlebotomists in the prospective study collected whole blood, serum and a nasopharyngeal or oropharyngeal swab from every participant. Prospective study participants could optionally give additional blood draws and questionnaires over an approximately 2-month period. Before DNA extraction, prospective study blood samples were shipped either frozen or at room temperature. TCRbeta CDR3 regions were amplified from genomic DNA by means of the immunoSEQ Assay, a bias-controlled multiplex PCR. In the paper's pipeline: The number of nucleated cells in each sample was estimated by amplification of reference gene primers within the assay. To quantify the absolute abundance of each unique TCRbeta CDR3 rearrangement, sequence reads were collapsed and filtered. For each sample, productive Simpson clonality was calculated as the square root of Simpson's diversity index over productive rearrangements. TCRdb re-hosts the immuneACCESS table, in-frame sequences only. Its copies lack some clones; in the studies checked, an unresolved V gene accounts for under half of them, and the cause for the rest is not known. V and J calls and clone size come straight from that table; D and trimming were deduced from the DNA. The sample has some 300,000 clones on record, roughly 91% of them singletons. The ten most abundant clones make up roughly a tenth of the sample.

There are 13 amino acids in the CDR3, from cysteine to phenylalanine inclusive. CDR3 DNA only is kept here, 39 bases in frame from base 1. CDR1 and CDR2 (KGHSH, LQKENI) derive from the germline V gene. V drops 8 bases and J drops 4 bases, leaving 9 bases in between. The sequence was collected from a woman younger than 45 who had recovered from COVID-19. Recombination connected TRBV18 to TRBJ2-6; the D gene cannot be resolved reliably. Sequencing was performed on PBMCs or T cells enriched from blood (not recorded which). CDR3 sequence: CASRVSGANVLTF. The bases read TGTGCCAGCCGTGTCTCGGGGGCCAACGTCCTGACTTTC.